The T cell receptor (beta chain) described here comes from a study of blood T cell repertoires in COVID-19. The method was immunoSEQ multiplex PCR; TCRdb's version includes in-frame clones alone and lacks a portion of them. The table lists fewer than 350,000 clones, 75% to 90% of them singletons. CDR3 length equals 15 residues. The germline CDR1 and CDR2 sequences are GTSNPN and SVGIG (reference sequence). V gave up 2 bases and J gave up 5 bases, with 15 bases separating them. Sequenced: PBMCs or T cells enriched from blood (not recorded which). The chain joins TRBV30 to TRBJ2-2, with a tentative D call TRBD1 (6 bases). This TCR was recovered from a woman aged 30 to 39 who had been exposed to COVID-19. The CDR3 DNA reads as TGTGCCTGGAGTCGACCGGGACACAATACCGGGGAGCTGTTTTTT. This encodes CAWSRPGHNTGELFF.